This TCR beta chain was recovered during a study of cytomegalovirus exposure and HLA in healthy donors. Germline CDR1 reads SGDLS; CDR2 reads YYNGEE. After removal of 3 bases from V and 3 bases from J, the junction contained 8 bases not matched to a gene. The CDR3 extends over 15 amino acids. PCR amplification relied on 60 Vbeta primers (plus 13 Jbeta primers). Profiling relied on immunoSEQ multiplex PCR, and the TCRdb table lists in-frame clones only, not all of them. Of 150,000 to 200,000 clones listed, over 70% were seen once; the top ten hold approximately 15%. This sequence joins TRBV9 and TRBJ2-7, with 8 positions matching TRBD2. This receptor was taken from a woman aged 35 to 49 in good health and CMV-seronegative. Specimen: PBMCs. CDR3 DNA: TGTGCCAGCAGCGCGGCCGCGGGACTAGGCTACGAGCAGTACTTC. Translation: CASSAAAGLGYEQYF.